A single sample is the source of the 12 T cell receptor beta chains below, sequenced in a study of shared clonotypes between healthy human individuals. The naive CD8 population came from CD45RO-negative cells selected for CCR7, without terminally differentiated effector memory CD45RA+ cells. Sequencing used immunoSEQ multiplex PCR; TCRdb keeps in-frame clones, though not all of them. Of just over 2,000,000 clones listed, about 95% were seen once; the top ten hold roughly 1%. Sequencing input: naive CD8+ T cells sorted from blood. These receptors were taken from a man aged 18 to 29 in good health.

The chain employs TRBV6-5 and TRBJ2-7; 10 nucleotides line up with TRBD1. Germline V gene data show CDR1 as MNHEY and CDR2 as SVGAGI. Trimming cost V 7 bases and J 3 bases; bases outside gene matches: 6. This CDR3 is 14 amino acids long. The CDR3 coding sequence is TGTGCCAGCACTGAGACAGGGGGCAGCTACGAGCAGTACTTC. This translates into CASTETGGSYEQYF.

The gene calls are TRBV6-1 and TRBJ2-1; 7 bases align to TRBD2. Germline CDR1 is MNHNS and CDR2 is SASEGT. The CDR3 consists of 17 residues. V trimming: 2 bases; J trimming: 4 bases; junction bases outside the gene matches: 11. In DNA form, the CDR3 reads TGTGCCAGCAGTGAAAGGGACTATAAGGGCTCTTACAATGAGCAGTTCTTC. This gives the protein CASSERDYKGSYNEQFF.

The chain has TRBV21-1 and TRBJ2-6; the tabulated D call, TRBD1, remains unverified against the DNA. TRBV21-1 is deemed a pseudogene. The CDR3 loop spans 18 amino acids. In nucleotides, the CDR3 is TGTGCCAGCAGCAAAGGCGACAGGGAAGAGGTCGGGGCCAACGTCCTGACTTTC. Protein sequence: CASSKGDREEVGANVLTF.

The chain joins TRBV13 to TRBJ2-5; 8 positions agree with TRBD1. The CDR3 has 15 residues. V was pared by 5 bases and J by 6 bases, with 11 bases of the junction left unmatched. Germline CDR1 is PRHDT and CDR2 is FYEKMQ (reference sequence). The CDR3 DNA sequence: TGTGCCAGCAGCACGCCCGCGGACAGGGCTAAGACCCAGTACTTC. This sequence encodes CASSTPADRAKTQYF.

The chain combines TRBV19 with TRBJ1-5; D remains ambiguous. The V end was cut by 8 bases, the J end by 0 bases, with 8 bases between. Germline V gives CDR1 LNHDA, CDR2 SQIVND (reference sequence). The length of the CDR3 is 13 residues. As DNA, the CDR3 is TGTGCCAGTTCATATAATAGCAATCAGCCCCAGCATTTT. This codes for CASSYNSNQPQHF.

V usage is TRBV9 and J usage is TRBJ2-7; TRBD1 aligns across 7 bases. This CDR3 region has 14 residues. The junction had 6 bases not matched to a gene; V was cut back by 4 bases and J by 2 bases. Germline CDR1 reads SGDLS; CDR2 reads YYNGEE. CDR3: CASSPWDSAYEQYF. The CDR3 nucleotides are TGTGCCAGCAGCCCGTGGGACAGCGCCTACGAGCAGTACTTC.

The V call is TRBV5-1, the J call TRBJ2-5; D unresolved. The CDR3 runs to 13 residues. CDR1 and CDR2 from the germline V gene are SGHRS and YFSETQ. V dropped 5 bases and J dropped 5 bases, with 13 bases sitting between them. The DNA of the CDR3 is TGCGCCAGCAGAGGTGAGGTGGAGGAGACCCAGTACTTC. It specifies CASRGEVEETQYF.

The chain recombines TRBV21-1 with TRBJ1-5. TRBV21-1 is flagged as a pseudogene. This CDR3 contains 14 residues. CDR3 sequence reads: CASSKRFSNQPQHF. For the CDR3, the DNA is TGTGCCAGCAGCAAAAGATTCAGCAATCAGCCCCAGCATTTT.

The chain is built from TRBV13 and TRBJ2-3; TRBD2 is a possible D gene (6 bases). This CDR3 region has 15 residues. The germline V and J ends were trimmed by 5 bases and 5 bases, with 17 bases remaining between them. Germline CDR1 PRHDT, CDR2 FYEKMQ (reference sequence). This chain's CDR3 is CASSPPLATGDTQYF. The CDR3 DNA sequence: TGTGCCAGCAGCCCCCCCCTAGCGACCGGAGATACGCAGTATTTT.

This CDR3 is CASSLRGTRGRYGYTF. For the CDR3, the DNA is TGTGCCAGCAGCTTAAGAGGGACAAGAGGGCGTTATGGCTACACCTTC. The chain uses TRBV7-9 and TRBJ1-2; tentative D call: TRBD1 (6 bases). Germline CDR1 reads SEHNR; CDR2 reads FQNEAQ (reference sequence). V was cut by 2 bases and J by 5 bases, with 18 bases left in between. This CDR3 comprises 16 residues.

The chain carries TRBV29-1 and TRBJ2-3; D is tentatively TRBD1 or TRBD2 (5 bases each). Germline V lookup: CDR1 SQVTM, CDR2 ANQGSEA. The V gene lost 2 bases and the J gene lost 1 base, with 7 bases spanning the gap. CDR3 length: 13 amino acids. The CDR3 DNA is TGCAGCGTTGAATCGGGGCGCACAGATACGCAGTATTTT. Its translation: CSVESGRTDTQYF.

The chain has TRBV6-5 and TRBJ2-1; 8 bases are shared with TRBD2. The CDR3 consists of 14 residues. Germline loops: CDR1 MNHEY, CDR2 SVGAGI. After removal of 5 bases from V and 7 bases from J, the junction contained 7 bases not matched to a gene. The CDR3 here is CASSVLAEGNEQFF. The CDR3 DNA follows: TGTGCCAGCAGTGTACTAGCGGAAGGAAATGAGCAGTTCTTC.